This T cell receptor (beta chain) appears in the sequencing data of a study of T cell responses to AZD1222 COVID-19 vaccine. CDR3 length equals 13 residues. V dropped 5 bases and J dropped 1 base, with 7 bases sitting between them. Germline CDR1 reads LNHDA; CDR2 reads SQIVND (reference sequence). This table comes from immunoSEQ multiplex PCR, and its TCRdb copy is limited to in-frame clones, with some not included. The repertoire includes 200,000 to 250,000 clones, roughly 91% of them detected once, and around 1% sits in the top ten. Of note for this clone: Its antigen is unidentified.

The study, taken as a whole, reports: Repertoires were sampled only after the peak T cell response.

Material: peripheral blood, obtained on day 0 of MenACWY control vaccination. The chain carries TRBV19 and TRBJ2-3; D possibly matches TRBD1 or TRBD2 (5 bases each). The receptor was derived from an adult in good health. CDR3 loop: CASSGDGTDTQYF. CDR3 nucleotides: TGTGCCAGTAGTGGGGACGGCACAGATACGCAGTATTTT. The complete variable domain, with remaining parts taken from reference TRBV19 and TRBJ2-3, reads DGGITQSPKYLFRKEGQNVTLSCEQNLNHDAMYWYRQDPGQGLRLIYYSQIVNDFQKGDIAEGYSVSREKKESFPLTVTSAQKNPTAFYLCASSGDGTDTQYFGPGTRLTVL.